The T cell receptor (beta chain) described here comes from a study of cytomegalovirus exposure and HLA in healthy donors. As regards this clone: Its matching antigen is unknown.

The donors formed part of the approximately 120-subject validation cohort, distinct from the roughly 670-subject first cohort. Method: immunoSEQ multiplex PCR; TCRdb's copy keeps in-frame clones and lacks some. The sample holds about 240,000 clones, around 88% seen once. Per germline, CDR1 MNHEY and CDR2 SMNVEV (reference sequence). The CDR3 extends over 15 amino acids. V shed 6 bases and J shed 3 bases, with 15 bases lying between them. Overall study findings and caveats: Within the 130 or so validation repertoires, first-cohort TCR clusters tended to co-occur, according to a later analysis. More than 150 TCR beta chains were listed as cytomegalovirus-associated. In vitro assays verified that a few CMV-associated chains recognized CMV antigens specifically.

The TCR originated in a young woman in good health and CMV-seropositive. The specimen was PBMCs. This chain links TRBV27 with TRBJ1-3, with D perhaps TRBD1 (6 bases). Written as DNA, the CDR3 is TGTGCCAGCAGCCCCCAGGGGCTAGGTGGAAACACCATATATTTT. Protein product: CASSPQGLGGNTIYF.